This TCR beta chain was recovered during a study of identical twins. The study, taken as a whole, reports: Beta out-of-frame sequences showed weaker excess sharing between twins. Twins shared out-of-frame alpha sequences with excess low generation probability.

The CDR3 has 15 residues. Germline assignment: CDR1 SGHKS and CDR2 YYEKEE (reference sequence). Trimming removed 5 bases from V and 1 base from J, with 13 bases in between. This clonotype was seen ten or more times. As yet, its antigen is unknown. TCRdb analysed the 5' RACE reads with MiXCR anew, one entry per CDR3 protein. The table shows approximately 500,000 distinct CDR3 sequences, with roughly 26% occurring only once. The same sample was also studied in work on T cells expressing NK-cell markers. This second study notes: Each of about 6 donors carried dominant NKG2C+ clonotypes accounting for about 1.0-7.0% of CD8+ T cells.

The sequence was obtained from a woman aged 18-29 years in good health. Sample: CD4+ T cells sorted from blood. The gene calls are TRBV5-5 and TRBJ1-5; the D is unclear. The CDR3, as DNA: TGTGCCAGCAGAACATCATGGGGAAGCAATCAGCCCCAGCATTTT. This codes for CASRTSWGSNQPQHF.